This is a list of T cell receptor beta chains from one sample in a study of T cell changes during pregnancy in multiple sclerosis. Generated by immunoSEQ multiplex PCR, the TCRdb table keeps only in-frame clones and is missing some. The data hold around 56,000 clones, with 80% to 95% observed a single time. The sequenced sample was peripheral blood, obtained in the third trimester of pregnancy. These receptor sequences come from a female donor in good health, enrolled as a control in a pregnancy study. Each CDR3 is given with its conserved first and last residue. The D gene is left open where the match is weak. A clone size is listed for some rows: how often the clone was seen (once, few, many), or a class if it is expanded.

>NA|TRBJ1-2|TRBV2|NA
TGTGCCAGCAGTGAAGGTCGGGACACTCGCTACACCTTC
CASSEGRDTRYTF
>once|TRBJ2-2|TRBV4-2|TRBD1
TGTGCCAGCAGCCCCGGAGACAGGGACGGCGGGGAGCTGTTTTTT
CASSPGDRDGGELFF
>NA|TRBJ2-2|TRBV9|TRBD2
TGTGCCAGCAGCGTGAGCCCCACGGGGGGGAGGTCCGGGGAGCTGTTTTTT
CASSVSPTGGRSGELFF
>NA|TRBJ1-2|TRBV10-3|TRBD1
TGTGCCATCAGTGAGTCCCAGGGGGCGAGGGATGGCTACACCTTC
CAISESQGARDGYTF
>NA|TRBJ1-3|TRBV7-2|NA
TGTGCCAGCAGCTTTGAGAGCTCTGGAAACACCATATATTTT
CASSFESSGNTIYF
>NA|TRBJ1-5|TRBV5-4|NA
TGTGCCAGCAGCTTGGATGGTACGGGCAATCAGCCCCAGCATTTT
CASSLDGTGNQPQHF
>NA|TRBJ1-1|TRBV4-3|NA
TGCGCCAGCAGTACTCAAAGAGGGACTGAAGCTTTCTTT
CASSTQRGTEAFF
>once|TRBJ1-5|TRBV5-6|TRBD1
TGTGCCAGCAGCCGCCGACAGGGGGCGAATCAGCCCCAGCATTTT
CASSRRQGANQPQHF
>NA|TRBJ2-3|TRBV6-5|TRBD1
TGTGCCAGCAATACAGGGGGCAAGGCAGATACGCAGTATTTT
CASNTGGKADTQYF
>once|TRBJ2-1|TRBV5-1|TRBD1
TGCGCCAGCAGCCCCGGGACAGGGGGGAGGGGTGAGCAGTTCTTC
CASSPGTGGRGEQFF
>NA|TRBJ1-5|TRBV5-8|TRBD1
TGTGCCAGCAGCTTGGTACAGGGGGGTCCTAATCAGCCCCAGCATTTT
CASSLVQGGPNQPQHF
>NA|TRBJ1-2|TRBV27|NA
TGTGCCAGCAGTTTCCAGGGCAAGGACTATGGCTACACCTTC
CASSFQGKDYGYTF
>NA|TRBJ2-5|TRBV7-2|NA
TGTGCCAGCAGCCCGCGGACAGCCGGGGAGACCCAGTACTTC
CASSPRTAGETQYF
>NA|TRBJ2-1|TRBV2|TRBD2
TGTGCCAGCAGTGATCGGCTAGCGGGAGTTTCTGAGCAGTTCTTC
CASSDRLAGVSEQFF
>NA|TRBJ2-3|TRBV6-6|TRBD2
TGTGCCAGCAGTCCGACTAGCGGGGGGGCAGCGGATACGCAGTATTTT
CASSPTSGGAADTQYF
>once|TRBJ2-7|TRBV6-6|NA
TGTGCCAGCAGTTACTCGCCCGGATCTAGCTCCTACGAGCAGTACTTC
CASSYSPGSSSYEQYF
>NA|TRBJ2-1|TRBV25-1|NA
TGTGCCAGCAGTGAGCGGGCCTACAATGAGCAGTTCTTC
CASSERAYNEQFF
>few|TRBJ1-5|TRBV19|NA
TGTGCCAGTAGTATTGGACTCTCGCGACAGCCCCAGCATTTT
CASSIGLSRQPQHF
>NA|TRBJ2-3|TRBV29-1|NA
TGCAGCGTTGCCGGGACAGATACGCAGTATTTT
CSVAGTDTQYF
>NA|TRBJ2-7|TRBV19|TRBD2
TGTGCCAGTAGTATCGGGGGGTCCGAGCAGTACTTC
CASSIGGSEQYF
>NA|TRBJ1-5|TRBV18|TRBD1
TGTGCCAGCTCACCGGGACAGCCCAATCAGCCCCAGCATTTT
CASSPGQPNQPQHF
>NA|TRBJ2-1|TRBV7-9|NA
TGTGCCAGCAGCTTAGGATCAGGGCACAATGAGCAGTTCTTC
CASSLGSGHNEQFF
>NA|TRBJ1-3|TRBV7-8|NA
TGTGCCAGCAGCTTGTTTCTCGGTCCTGGAAACACCATATATTTT
CASSLFLGPGNTIYF
>NA|TRBJ2-7|TRBV7-2|NA
TGTGCCAGCAGTTCCCAGTGGTACGAGCAGTACTTC
CASSSQWYEQYF
>NA|TRBJ2-1|TRBV5-1|TRBD2
TGCGCCAGCAGCCCCGAAGCGGGAGCGCATGAGCAGTTCTTC
CASSPEAGAHEQFF
>NA|TRBJ2-5|TRBV9|NA
TGTGCCAGCAGCCCCGGAGCCCAAGAGACCCAGTACTTC
CASSPGAQETQYF